This T cell receptor beta chain was profiled in a study of cytomegalovirus exposure and HLA in healthy donors. Study outcomes and limitations: Reportedly, cytomegalovirus status was diagnosed with high sensitivity and specificity.

CDR1 is SGHNT and CDR2 is YYREEE in the germline V gene (reference sequence). The CDR3 runs 15 residues. Trimming stripped 4 bases from V and 0 bases from J, with 14 bases between. PCR used 60 Vbeta primers and 13 Jbeta primers. Assay: immunoSEQ multiplex PCR; the TCRdb copy retains only in-frame clones and omits some. The table shows some 170,000 clones, with about 80% occurring only once. The sample holds one count of this clone. The antigen is unknown. The chain is built from TRBV5-4 and TRBJ2-7, with D hard to call. Material: PBMCs. The origin of this receptor is a man aged 40-49 years in good health and CMV-seropositive. DNA for the CDR3: TGTGCCAGCAGCGCCTGGGCCGTTAACTCCTACGAGCAGTACTTC. Its protein is CASSAWAVNSYEQYF.